This T cell receptor beta chain was obtained from a study of blood T cell repertoires in COVID-19. Looking at the study overall: Acute-phase and convalescent COVID-19 samples originated in the United States, Italy and Spain. T cells, B-cell-depleted T cells, or PBMCs provided the cDNA or gDNA that served as material.

This clone turned up a few times. This CDR3 comprises 17 residues. CDR1 and CDR2 (germline): SGDLS, YYNGEE. V was shortened by 3 bases and J by 8 bases, with 24 bases between the two germline ends. Source study methods: Amplification with reference gene primers provided the estimates of nucleated cell counts. TCRdb's copy holds only in-frame clones and misses some; the assay was immunoSEQ multiplex PCR. The V and J calls and clone size come from that table; D and trimming were worked out from the DNA. The sample yields tens of thousands of clones, approximately 75% seen once. V usage is TRBV9 and J usage is TRBJ2-1; D is uncertain. This receptor was taken from a woman between 45 and 65 years old with acute or convalescent COVID-19. What was sequenced was peripheral blood. The CDR3 loop is CASSATRTGWQNDEQFF. The CDR3 region has the DNA TGTGCCAGCAGCGCCACCCGTACCGGGTGGCAGAACGATGAGCAGTTCTTC.